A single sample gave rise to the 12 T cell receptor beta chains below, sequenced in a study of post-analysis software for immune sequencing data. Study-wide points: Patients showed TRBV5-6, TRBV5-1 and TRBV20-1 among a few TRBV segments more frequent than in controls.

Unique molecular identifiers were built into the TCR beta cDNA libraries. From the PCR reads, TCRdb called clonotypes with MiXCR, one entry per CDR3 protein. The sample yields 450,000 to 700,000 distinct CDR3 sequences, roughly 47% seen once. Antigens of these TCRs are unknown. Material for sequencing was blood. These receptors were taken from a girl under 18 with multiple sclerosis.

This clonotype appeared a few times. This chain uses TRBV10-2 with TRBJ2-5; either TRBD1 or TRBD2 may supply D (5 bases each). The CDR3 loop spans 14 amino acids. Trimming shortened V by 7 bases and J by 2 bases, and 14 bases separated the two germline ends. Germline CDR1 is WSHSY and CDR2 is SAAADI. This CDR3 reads CASKRDGEQETQYF. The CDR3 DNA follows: TGCGCCAGCAAAAGGGACGGGGAGCAAGAGACCCAGTACTTC.

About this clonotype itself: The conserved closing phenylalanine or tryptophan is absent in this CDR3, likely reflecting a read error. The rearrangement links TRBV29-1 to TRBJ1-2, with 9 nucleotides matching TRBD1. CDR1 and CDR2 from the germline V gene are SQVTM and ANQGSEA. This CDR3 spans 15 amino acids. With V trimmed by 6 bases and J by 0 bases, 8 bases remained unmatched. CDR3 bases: TGCAGCGTCCCGGACAGGGGCTCGCCTAACTATGGCTACACCTTA. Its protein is CSVPDRGSPNYGYTL.

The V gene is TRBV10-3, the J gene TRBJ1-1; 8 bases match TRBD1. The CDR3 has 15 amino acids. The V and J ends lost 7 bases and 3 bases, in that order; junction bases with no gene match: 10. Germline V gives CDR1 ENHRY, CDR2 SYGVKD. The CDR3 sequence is CAIKLKTGEDTEAFF. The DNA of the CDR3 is TGTGCCATCAAGCTAAAGACAGGGGAGGACACTGAAGCTTTCTTT.

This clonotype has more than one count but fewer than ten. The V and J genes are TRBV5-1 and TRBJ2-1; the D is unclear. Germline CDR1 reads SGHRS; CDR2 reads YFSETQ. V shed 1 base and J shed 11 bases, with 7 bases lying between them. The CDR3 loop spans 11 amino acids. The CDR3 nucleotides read TGCGCCAGCAGCTTGAATCAACAGCAGTTCTTC. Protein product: CASSLNQQQFF.

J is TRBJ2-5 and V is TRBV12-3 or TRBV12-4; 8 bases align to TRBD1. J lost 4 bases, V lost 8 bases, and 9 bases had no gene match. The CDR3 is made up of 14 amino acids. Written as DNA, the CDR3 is TGTGCCAGCCGGGCGGGCAGGGGGCTAGAGACCCAGTACTTC. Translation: CASRAGRGLETQYF.

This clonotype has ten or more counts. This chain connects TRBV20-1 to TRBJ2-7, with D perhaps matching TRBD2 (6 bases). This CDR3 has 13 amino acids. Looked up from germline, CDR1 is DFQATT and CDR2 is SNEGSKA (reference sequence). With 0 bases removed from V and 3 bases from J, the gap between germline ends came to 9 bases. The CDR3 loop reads CSARDSGYYEQYF. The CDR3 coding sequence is TGCAGTGCTAGAGATAGCGGTTACTACGAGCAGTACTTC.

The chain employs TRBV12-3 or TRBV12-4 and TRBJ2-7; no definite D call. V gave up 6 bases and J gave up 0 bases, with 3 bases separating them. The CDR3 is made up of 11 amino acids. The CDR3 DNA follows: TGTGCCAGCAGGAACTCCTACGAGCAGTACTTC. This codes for CASRNSYEQYF.

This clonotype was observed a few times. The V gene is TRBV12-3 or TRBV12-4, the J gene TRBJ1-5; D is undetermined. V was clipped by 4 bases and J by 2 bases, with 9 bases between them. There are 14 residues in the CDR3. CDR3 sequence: CASSYGIGNQPQHF. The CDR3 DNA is TGTGCCAGCAGTTACGGGATCGGCAATCAGCCCCAGCATTTT.

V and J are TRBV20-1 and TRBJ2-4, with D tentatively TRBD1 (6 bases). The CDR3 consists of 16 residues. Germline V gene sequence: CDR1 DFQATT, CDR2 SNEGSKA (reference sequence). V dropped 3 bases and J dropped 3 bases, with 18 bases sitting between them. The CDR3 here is CSARGTGRGGKNIQYF. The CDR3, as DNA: TGCAGTGCTAGGGGAACAGGGAGAGGGGGCAAAAACATTCAGTACTTC.

This chain's CDR3 is CAITRGRSSYNEQFF. CDR3 in DNA: TGTGCCATTACGAGGGGGAGAAGCTCCTACAATGAGCAGTTCTTC. The chain joins TRBV7-8 to TRBJ2-1; a possible D gene is TRBD1 (6 bases). Germline V gives CDR1 SGHVS, CDR2 FQNEAQ. Trimming left V 10 bases short and J 0 bases short, with 16 bases between. The CDR3 loop spans 15 amino acids.

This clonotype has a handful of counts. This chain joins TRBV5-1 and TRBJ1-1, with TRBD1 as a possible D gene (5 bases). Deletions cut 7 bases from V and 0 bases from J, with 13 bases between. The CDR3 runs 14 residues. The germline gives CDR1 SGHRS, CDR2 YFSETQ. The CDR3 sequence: CASCKAGMNTEAFF. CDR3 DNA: TGCGCCAGCTGCAAGGCAGGGATGAACACTGAAGCTTTCTTT.

As DNA, the CDR3 is TGTGCCAGCAGCCTAACAGGGAAGCTAAACACTGAAGCTTTCTTT. Translating gives CASSLTGKLNTEAFF. The V and J genes are TRBV6-1 and TRBJ1-1; D might be TRBD1 (6 bases). The CDR3 is made up of 15 amino acids. Trimming stripped 6 bases from V and 2 bases from J, with 16 bases between. Germline V gene lookup returns CDR1 MNHNS and CDR2 SASEGT.